Reported below is one T cell receptor beta chain. Its antigen remains unidentified. These data originate in a study of cytomegalovirus exposure and HLA in healthy donors. Study-level points and caveats: By HLA locus, TCR association rates varied in a later analysis, with DRB1 showing the most and HLA-C the fewest.

A multiplex PCR was run with 60 Vbeta primers and 13 Jbeta primers. The assay was immunoSEQ multiplex PCR, and TCRdb's table has in-frame clones only and misses some. The sample lists 150,000 to 250,000 clones, roughly 72% occurring once. CDR3 length: 13 amino acids. V lost 0 bases and J lost 6, with 5 bases in between. Germline V lookup: CDR1 ENHRY, CDR2 SYGVKD. The V gene is TRBV10-3, the J gene TRBJ2-2; D is possibly TRBD2 (5 bases). This receptor was identified in a young man in good health and CMV-seronegative. Sequencing used PBMCs. The CDR3 region has the DNA TGTGCCATCAGTGAGTCGGAGGCCGGGGAGCTGTTTTTT. Translating it yields CAISESEAGELFF.